Below, 3 T cell receptor beta chains from the same sample are listed, as sequenced in a study of cytomegalovirus exposure and HLA in healthy donors (dated by TCRdb to the late 2010s). Library method: the immunoSEQ multiplex PCR assay. The multiplex PCR relied on a mix of 60 forward primers for TCR Vbeta segments and 13 reverse primers for TCR Jbeta segments. TCRdb obtained this table from immuneACCESS and retained in-frame rearrangements with V and J assigned. These tables miss some clones; where compared with another copy, unresolved V genes account for less than half of the shortfall, and the remainder is unexplained. The data table for this sample lists some 80,000 clones. The biggest ten clones account for 0.95% to 1.3% of the sample. Sequencing was performed on PBMCs. The receptors were sampled from a woman in her twenties or thirties in good health and CMV-seronegative.

V gene TRBV7-9 combines with J gene TRBJ2-5; 7 nucleotides align to TRBD1. The J segment lost 2 bases and the V segment lost 5 bases, leaving 8 bases of the junction unmatched. Germline CDR1 and CDR2: SEHNR and FQNEAQ (reference sequence). This CDR3 comprises 15 residues. CDR3 DNA sequence: TGTGCCAGCAGCCTCGGGACAGCCTCACAAGAGACCCAGTACTTC. Its protein product is CASSLGTASQETQYF.

V gene TRBV6-6 combines with J gene TRBJ1-2; 9 bases are a match to TRBD1. The CDR3 contains 15 residues. Germline V CDR1 and CDR2: MNHNY, SVGAGI (reference sequence). V lost 6 bases, J lost 4 bases, and 9 bases stayed unmatched. The CDR3 protein is CASSHEQGAAYGYTF. The CDR3 nucleotides are TGTGCCAGCAGCCACGAACAGGGGGCCGCCTATGGCTACACCTTC.

This rearrangement joins TRBV2 to TRBJ1-1; unclear D gene. Trimming left V 8 bases short and J 1 base short, with 5 bases between. Germline loops: CDR1 SNHLY, CDR2 FYNNEI. This CDR3 contains 11 residues. The CDR3 nucleotides read TGTGCCAGCCGTTCGAACACTGAAGCTTTCTTT. It yields the protein CASRSNTEAFF.